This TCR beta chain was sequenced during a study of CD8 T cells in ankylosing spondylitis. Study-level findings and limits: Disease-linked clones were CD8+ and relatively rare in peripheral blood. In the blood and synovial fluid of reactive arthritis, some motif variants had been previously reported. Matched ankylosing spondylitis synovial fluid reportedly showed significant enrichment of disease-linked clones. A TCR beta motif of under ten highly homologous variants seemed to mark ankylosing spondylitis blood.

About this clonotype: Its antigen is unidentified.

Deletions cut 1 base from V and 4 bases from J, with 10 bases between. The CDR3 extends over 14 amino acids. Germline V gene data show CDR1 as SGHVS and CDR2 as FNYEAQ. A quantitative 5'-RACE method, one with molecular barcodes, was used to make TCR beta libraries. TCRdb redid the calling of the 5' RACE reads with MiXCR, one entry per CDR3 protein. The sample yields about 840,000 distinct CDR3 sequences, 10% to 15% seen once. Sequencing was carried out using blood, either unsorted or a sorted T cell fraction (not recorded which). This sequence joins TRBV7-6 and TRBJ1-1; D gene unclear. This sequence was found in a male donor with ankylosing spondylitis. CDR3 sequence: CASSLDSRSTEAFF. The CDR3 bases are TGTGCCAGCAGCTTAGATAGTAGAAGCACTGAAGCTTTCTTT.